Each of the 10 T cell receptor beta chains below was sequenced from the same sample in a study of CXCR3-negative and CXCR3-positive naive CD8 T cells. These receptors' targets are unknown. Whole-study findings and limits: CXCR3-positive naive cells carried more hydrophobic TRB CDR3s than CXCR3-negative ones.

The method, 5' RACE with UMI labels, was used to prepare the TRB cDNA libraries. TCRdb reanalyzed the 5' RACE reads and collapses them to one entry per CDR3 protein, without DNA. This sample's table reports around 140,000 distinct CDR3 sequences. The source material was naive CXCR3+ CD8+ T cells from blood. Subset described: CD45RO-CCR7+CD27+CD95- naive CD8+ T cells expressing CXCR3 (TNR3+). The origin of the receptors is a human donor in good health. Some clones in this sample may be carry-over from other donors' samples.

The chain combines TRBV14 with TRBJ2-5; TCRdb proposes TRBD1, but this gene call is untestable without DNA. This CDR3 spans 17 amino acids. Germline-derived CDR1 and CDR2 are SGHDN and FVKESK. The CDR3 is CASSTGHTRSDPETQYF.

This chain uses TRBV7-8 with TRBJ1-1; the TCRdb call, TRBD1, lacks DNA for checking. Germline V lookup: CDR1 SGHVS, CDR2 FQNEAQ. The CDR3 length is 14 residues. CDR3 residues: CASRTGTGTTEAFF.

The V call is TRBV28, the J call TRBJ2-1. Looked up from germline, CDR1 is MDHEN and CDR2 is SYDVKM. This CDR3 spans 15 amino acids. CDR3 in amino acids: CASRATGGSYNEQFF.

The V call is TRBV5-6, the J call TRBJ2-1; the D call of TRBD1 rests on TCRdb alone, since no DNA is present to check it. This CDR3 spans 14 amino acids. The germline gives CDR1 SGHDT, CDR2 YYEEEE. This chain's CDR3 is CASSLGDRDNEQFF.

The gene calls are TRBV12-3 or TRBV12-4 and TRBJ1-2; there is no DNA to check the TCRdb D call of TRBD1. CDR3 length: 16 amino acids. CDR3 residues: CASSPLLDRGLYGYTF.

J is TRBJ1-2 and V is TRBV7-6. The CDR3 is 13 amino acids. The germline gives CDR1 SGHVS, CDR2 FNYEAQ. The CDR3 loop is CASSLWQGGGYTF.

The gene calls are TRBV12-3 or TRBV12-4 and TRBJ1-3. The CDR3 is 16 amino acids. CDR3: CASSFYREFSGNTIYF.

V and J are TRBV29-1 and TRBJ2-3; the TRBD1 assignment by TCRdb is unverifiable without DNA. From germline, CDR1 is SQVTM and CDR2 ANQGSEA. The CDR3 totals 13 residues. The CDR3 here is CSVLGGMADTQYF.

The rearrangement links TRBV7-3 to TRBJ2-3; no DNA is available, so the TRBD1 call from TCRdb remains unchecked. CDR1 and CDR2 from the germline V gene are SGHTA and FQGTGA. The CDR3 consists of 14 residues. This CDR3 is CASSSGQGKDTQYF.

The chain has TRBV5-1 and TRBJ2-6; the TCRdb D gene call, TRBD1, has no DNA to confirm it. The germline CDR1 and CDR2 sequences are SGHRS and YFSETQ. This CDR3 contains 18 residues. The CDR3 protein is CASSLAGGVSSGANVLTF.